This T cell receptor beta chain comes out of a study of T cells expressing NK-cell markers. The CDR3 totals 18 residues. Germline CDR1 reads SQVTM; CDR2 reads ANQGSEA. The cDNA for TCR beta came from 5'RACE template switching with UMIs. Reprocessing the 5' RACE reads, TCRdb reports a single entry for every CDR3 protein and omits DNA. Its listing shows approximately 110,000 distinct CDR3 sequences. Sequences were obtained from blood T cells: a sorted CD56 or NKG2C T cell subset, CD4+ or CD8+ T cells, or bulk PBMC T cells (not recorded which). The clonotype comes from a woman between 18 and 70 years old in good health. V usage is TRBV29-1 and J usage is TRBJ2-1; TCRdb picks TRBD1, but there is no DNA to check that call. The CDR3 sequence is CSVDGRRDRGISYNEQFF.